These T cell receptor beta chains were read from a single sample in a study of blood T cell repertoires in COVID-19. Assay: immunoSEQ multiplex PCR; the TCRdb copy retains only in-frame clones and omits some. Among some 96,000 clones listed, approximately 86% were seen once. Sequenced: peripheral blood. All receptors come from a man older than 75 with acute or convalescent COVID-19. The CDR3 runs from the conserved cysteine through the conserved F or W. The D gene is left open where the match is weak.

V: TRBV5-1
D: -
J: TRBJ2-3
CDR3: CASSLVLAERTDTQYF

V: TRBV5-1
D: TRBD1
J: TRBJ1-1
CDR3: CASSPDGQGKAFF

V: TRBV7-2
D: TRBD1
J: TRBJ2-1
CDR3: CASSHTTGTGEQFF

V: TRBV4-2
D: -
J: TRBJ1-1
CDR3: CASSQATGTNTEAFF

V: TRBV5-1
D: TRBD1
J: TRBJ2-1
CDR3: CASSQGQGAYNEQFF

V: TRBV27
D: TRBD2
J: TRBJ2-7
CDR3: CASSLIPLAGPHEQYF

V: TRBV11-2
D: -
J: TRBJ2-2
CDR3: CASSVDRTGELFF

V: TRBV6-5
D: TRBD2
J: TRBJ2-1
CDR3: CGTSRLAGQGEQFF

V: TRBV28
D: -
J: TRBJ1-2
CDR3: CASSFRGQSYGYTF

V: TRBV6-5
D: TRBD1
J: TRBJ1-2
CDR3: CASSSRGQAYGYTF

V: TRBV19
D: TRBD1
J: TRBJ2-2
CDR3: CAVQRTGPNTGELFF

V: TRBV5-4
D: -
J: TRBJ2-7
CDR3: CASSGAPTTGVTEQYF

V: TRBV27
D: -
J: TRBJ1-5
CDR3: CASSSLTKNQPQHF

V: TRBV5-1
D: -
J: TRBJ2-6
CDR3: CASSLGRMDGGRTVLTF

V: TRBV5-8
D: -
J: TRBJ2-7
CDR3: CASSWEYEQYF

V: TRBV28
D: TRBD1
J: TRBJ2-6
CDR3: CASSHTGDGANVLTF

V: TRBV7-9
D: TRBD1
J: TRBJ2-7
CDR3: CASSLAGQAYEQYF

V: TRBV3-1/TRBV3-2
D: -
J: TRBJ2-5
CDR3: CASSQGRGETQYF

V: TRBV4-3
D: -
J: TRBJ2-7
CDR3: CASSQEARGYEQYF

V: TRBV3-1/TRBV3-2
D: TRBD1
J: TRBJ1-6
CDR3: CAIETGDPSSPLHF

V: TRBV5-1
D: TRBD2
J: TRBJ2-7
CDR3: CASSFSGSSYEQYF

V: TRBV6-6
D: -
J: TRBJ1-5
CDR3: CASAPGSNQPQHF

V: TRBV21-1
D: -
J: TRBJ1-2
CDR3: CASSKVGQHGANYGYTF

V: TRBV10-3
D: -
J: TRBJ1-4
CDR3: CAAKDNTNEKLFF

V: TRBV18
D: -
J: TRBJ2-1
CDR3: CASSPPLLLGRNEQFF

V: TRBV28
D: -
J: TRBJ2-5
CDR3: CASSDAGLSSVSETQYF

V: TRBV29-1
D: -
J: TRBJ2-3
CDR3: CSVLNWGFSTDTQYF

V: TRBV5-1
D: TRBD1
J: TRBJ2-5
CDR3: CASSPGTGNQETQYF

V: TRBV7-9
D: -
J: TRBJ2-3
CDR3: CASSLIPLPTDTQYF

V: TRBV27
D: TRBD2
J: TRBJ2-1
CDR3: CASSLRKTSGRPYNEQFF

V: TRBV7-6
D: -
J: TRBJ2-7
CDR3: CASSAGTGNSYEQYF

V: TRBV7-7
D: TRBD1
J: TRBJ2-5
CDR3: CASSPSGDRGLETQYF

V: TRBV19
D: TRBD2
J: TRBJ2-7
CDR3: CASSMGSGGHEQYF

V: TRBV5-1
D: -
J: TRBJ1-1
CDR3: CASSLLQGPTEAFF

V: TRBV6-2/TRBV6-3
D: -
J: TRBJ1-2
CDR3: CASSYSPRNYGYTF

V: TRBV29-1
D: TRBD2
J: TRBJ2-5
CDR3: CSVELLAGSQYF

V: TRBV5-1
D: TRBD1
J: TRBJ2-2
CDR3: CASSQSTGTANTGELFF

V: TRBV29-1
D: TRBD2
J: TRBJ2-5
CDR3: CSVGGLTQETQYF

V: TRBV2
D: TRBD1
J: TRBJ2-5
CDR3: CASAPGQGLRETQYF

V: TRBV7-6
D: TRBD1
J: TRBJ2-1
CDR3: CASSITGTGLNEQFF

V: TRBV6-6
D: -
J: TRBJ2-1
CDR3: CASSYSASDNEQFF

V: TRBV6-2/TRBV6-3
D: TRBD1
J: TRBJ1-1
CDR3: CASSRGQANLMNTEAFF

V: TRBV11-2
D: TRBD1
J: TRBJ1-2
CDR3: CASSSYSGGKQIWGYTF

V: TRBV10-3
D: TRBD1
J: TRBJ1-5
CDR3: CAISGNRGPGQPQHF

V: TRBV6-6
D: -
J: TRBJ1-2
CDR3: CASSFDQNDGYTF

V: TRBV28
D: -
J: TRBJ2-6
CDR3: CASIGHPGANVLTF